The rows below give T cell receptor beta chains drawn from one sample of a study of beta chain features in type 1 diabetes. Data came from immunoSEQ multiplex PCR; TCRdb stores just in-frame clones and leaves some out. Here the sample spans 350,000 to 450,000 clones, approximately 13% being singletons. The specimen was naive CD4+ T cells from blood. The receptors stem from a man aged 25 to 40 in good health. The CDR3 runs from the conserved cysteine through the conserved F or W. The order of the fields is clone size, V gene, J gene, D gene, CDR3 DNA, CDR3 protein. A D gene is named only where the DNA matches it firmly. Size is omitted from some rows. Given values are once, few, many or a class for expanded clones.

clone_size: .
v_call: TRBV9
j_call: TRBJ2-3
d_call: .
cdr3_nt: TGTGCCAGCAGCGTAGGGACAGCGACTGCTGATACGCAGTATTTT
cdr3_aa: CASSVGTATADTQYF

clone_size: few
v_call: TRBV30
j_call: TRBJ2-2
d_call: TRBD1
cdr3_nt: TGTGCCTGGGAGACCGGGACAGGGGGCGCTTGGAGGGAGCTGTTTTTT
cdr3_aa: CAWETGTGGAWRELFF

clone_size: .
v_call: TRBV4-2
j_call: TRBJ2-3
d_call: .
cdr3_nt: TGTGCCAGCCTCGACAGCTACACAGATACGCAGTATTTT
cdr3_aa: CASLDSYTDTQYF

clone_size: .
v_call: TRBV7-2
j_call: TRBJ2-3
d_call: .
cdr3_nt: TGTGCCAGCAGCCCCCAGGGGGATACGCAGTATTTT
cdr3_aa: CASSPQGDTQYF

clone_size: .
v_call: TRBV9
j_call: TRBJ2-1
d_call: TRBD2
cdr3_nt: TGTGCCAGCAGCTCTACTGGGACTAGCGGGATCAATGAGCAGTTCTTC
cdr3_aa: CASSSTGTSGINEQFF

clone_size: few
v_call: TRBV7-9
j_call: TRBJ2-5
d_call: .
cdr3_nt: TGTGCCAGCAGCTTACAGCGGGAGACCCAGTACTTC
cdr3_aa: CASSLQRETQYF

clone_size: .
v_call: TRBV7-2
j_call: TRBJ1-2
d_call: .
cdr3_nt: TGTGCCAGCAGCTTAAGTGCCCGACAGGGCTACACCTTC
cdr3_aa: CASSLSARQGYTF

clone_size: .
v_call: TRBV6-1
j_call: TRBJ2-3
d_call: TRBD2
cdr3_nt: TGTGCCAGCAATTTAGCGGGGATGACAGATACGCAGTATTTT
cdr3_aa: CASNLAGMTDTQYF

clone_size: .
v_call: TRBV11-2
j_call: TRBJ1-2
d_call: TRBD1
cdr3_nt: TGTGCCAGCAGCTTCGGACAGGGGTTCTATGGCTACACCTTC
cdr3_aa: CASSFGQGFYGYTF

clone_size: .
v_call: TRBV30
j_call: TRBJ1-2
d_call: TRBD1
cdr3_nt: TGTGCCTGGAGTGTAAATAGGGGGCCTTTTAACTATGGCTACACCTTC
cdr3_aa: CAWSVNRGPFNYGYTF

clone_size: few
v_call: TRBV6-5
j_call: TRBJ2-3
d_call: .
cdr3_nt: TGTGCCAGCAGTTACTCGGGCTCCTACACAGATACGCAGTATTTT
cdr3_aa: CASSYSGSYTDTQYF

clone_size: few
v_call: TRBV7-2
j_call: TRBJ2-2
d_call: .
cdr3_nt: TGTGCCAGCAGCTTCCCGACCGGGGAGCTGTTTTTT
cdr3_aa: CASSFPTGELFF

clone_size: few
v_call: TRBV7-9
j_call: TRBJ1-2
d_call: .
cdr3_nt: TGTGCCAGCAGCCCCAAGGGACCAGGGCCCAACTATGGCTACACCTTC
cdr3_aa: CASSPKGPGPNYGYTF

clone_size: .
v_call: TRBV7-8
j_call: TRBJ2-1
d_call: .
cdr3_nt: TGTGCCAGCAGCTTAGGGTCCAGGCAATATGAGCAGTTCTTC
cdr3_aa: CASSLGSRQYEQFF

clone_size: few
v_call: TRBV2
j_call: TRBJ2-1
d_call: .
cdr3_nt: TGTGCCAGCAGTGAAGCGCGGCTAGCTCTGAGCTCCTACAATGAGCAGTTCTTC
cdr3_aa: CASSEARLALSSYNEQFF

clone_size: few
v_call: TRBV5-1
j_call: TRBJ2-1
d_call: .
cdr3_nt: TGCGCCAGCAGCTTGAACACAGGTGCTACCTACAATGAGCAGTTCTTC
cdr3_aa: CASSLNTGATYNEQFF

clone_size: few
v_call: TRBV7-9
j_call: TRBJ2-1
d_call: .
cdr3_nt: TGTGCCAGCAGCCCTGTAGACCCTTGGGGCAATGAGCAGTTCTTC
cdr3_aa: CASSPVDPWGNEQFF

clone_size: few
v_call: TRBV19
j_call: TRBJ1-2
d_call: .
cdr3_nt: TGTGCCAGTAGGATGGCGGGCGCTAACTATGGCTACACCTTC
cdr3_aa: CASRMAGANYGYTF

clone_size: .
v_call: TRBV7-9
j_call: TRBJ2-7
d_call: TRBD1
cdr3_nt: TGTGCCAGCAGCTCTCCCTGGACAGGGGCCTACGAGCAGTACTTC
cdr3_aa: CASSSPWTGAYEQYF

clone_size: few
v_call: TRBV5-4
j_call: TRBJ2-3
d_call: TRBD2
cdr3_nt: TGTGCCAGCAGCCCTAGCGGGAGATCGAATACGCAGTATTTT
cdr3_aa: CASSPSGRSNTQYF

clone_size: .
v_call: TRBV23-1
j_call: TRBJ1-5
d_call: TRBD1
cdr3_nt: TGCGCCAGCAGTCACAAAGGAACAGGGGGCTTGGACAATCAGCCCCAGCATTTT
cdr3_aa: CASSHKGTGGLDNQPQHF

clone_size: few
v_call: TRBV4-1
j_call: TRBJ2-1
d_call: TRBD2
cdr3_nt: TGCGCCAGCAGCCATGATAGCGGGCTGTACAATGAGCAGTTCTTC
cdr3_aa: CASSHDSGLYNEQFF

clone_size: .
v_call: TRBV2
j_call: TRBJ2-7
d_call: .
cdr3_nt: TGTGCCAGCAGTGTTGATTACGGGGGCTACGAGCAGTACTTC
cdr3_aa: CASSVDYGGYEQYF

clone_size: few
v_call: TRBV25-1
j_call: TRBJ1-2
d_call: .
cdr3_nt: TGTGCCAGCAGTGAGTTCGGAGGGGATGGCTACACCTTC
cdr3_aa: CASSEFGGDGYTF

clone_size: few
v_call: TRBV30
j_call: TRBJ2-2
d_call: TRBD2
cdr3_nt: TGTGCCGGGACTAGCGGGAGCGGCGGCACCGGGGAGCTGTTTTTT
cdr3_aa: CAGTSGSGGTGELFF

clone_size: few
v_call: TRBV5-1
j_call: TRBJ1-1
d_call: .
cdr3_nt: TGCGCCAGCAGCGGAACAATCAGGGACACTGAAGCTTTCTTT
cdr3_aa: CASSGTIRDTEAFF

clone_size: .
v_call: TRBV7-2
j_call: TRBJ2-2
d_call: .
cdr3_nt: TGTGCCAGCACCCTGGAGGCCGGGGAGCTGTTTTTT
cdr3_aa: CASTLEAGELFF

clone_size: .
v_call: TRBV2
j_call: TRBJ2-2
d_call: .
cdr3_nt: TGTGCCAGCATGGGGAACACCGGGGAGCTGTTTTTT
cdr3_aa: CASMGNTGELFF

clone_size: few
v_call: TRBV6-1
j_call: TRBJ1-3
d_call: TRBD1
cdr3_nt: TGTGCCAGCAGTGAGTACAGGGGTGCCGGAAACACCATATATTTT
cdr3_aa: CASSEYRGAGNTIYF

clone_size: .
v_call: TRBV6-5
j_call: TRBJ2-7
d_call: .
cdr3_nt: TGTGCCACCCTCGGGCCCCCAGTGGGAGAGCAGTACTTC
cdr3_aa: CATLGPPVGEQYF

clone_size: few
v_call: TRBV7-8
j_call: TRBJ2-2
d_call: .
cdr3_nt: TGTGCCAGCAGCTTACCCGCCGGGGAGCTGTTTTTT
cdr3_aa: CASSLPAGELFF

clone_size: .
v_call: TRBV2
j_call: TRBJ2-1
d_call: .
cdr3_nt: TGTGCCAGCATCGGAGGTGCGAACTCCTACAATGAGCAGTTCTTC
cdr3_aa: CASIGGANSYNEQFF